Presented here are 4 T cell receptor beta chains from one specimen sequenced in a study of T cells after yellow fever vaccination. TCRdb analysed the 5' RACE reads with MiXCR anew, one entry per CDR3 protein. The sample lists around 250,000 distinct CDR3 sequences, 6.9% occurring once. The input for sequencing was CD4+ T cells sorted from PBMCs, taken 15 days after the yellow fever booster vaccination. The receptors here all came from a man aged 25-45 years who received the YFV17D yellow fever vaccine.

The CDR3 DNA sequence: TGTGCCAGCAGTTTAGGGTCAGGGGGCTGGTATGGTGAGCAGTTCTTC. This sequence encodes CASSLGSGGWYGEQFF. V gene TRBV12-3 or TRBV12-4 combines with J gene TRBJ2-1, with TRBD1 matching over 8 bases. This CDR3 has 16 amino acids. V lost 1 base and J lost 9; bases outside the gene matches: 11.

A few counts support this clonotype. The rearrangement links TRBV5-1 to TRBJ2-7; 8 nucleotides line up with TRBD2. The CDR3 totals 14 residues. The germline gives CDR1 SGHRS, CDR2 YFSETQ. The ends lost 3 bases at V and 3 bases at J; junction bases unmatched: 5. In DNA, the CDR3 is TGCGCCAGCAGCTCTTTAGCGGGGCTCTACGAGCAGTACTTC. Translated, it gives CASSSLAGLYEQYF.

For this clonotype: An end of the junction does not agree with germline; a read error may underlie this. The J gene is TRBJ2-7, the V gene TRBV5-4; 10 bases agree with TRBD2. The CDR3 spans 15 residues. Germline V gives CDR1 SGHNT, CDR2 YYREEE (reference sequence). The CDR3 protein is CASGLGGLAAYEQYF. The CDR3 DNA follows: TGTGCCAGCGGCTTGGGAGGACTAGCGGCCTACGAGCAGTACTTC. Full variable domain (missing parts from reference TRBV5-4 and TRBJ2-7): ETGVTQSPTHLIKTRGQQVTLRCSSQSGHNTVSWYQQALGQGPQFIFQYYREEENGRGNFPPRFSGLQFPNYSSELNVNALELDDSALYLCASGLGGLAAYEQYFGPGTRLTVT.

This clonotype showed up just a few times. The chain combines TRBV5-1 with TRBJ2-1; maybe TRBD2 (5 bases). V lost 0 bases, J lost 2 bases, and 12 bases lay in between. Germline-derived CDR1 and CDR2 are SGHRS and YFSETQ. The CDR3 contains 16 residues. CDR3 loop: CASSLGFIGAYNEQFF. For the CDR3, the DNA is TGCGCCAGCAGCTTGGGCTTCATCGGGGCCTACAATGAGCAGTTCTTC.